The rows below give T cell receptor beta chains drawn from one sample of a study of cytomegalovirus exposure and HLA in healthy donors. Assay used: immunoSEQ multiplex PCR; TCRdb lists only in-frame clones, some missing. The sample has about 180,000 clones, 86% seen once; the top ten hold roughly 3%. The sequenced material came from PBMCs. The source of these receptors is a man aged 18 to 30 in good health and CMV-seropositive. CDR3s include the opening cysteine and the closing phenylalanine or tryptophan. The D gene is left open where the match is weak. Size is omitted from some rows. Given values are once, few, many or a class for expanded clones.

cdr3_nt	cdr3_aa	j_call	d_call	clone_size	cdr3_length	v_call
TGTGCCAGTGGATTAATTCTTGGAGGCAATCAGCCCCAGCATTTT	CASGLILGGNQPQHF	TRBJ1-5	-	once	15	TRBV19
TGTGCCCGCGGAGATTACAATGAGCAGTTCTTC	CARGDYNEQFF	TRBJ2-1	-	-	11	TRBV30
TGTGCCAGCAGTCACGGAGCGTACGGGGTGGAGACCTACGAGCAGTACTTC	CASSHGAYGVETYEQYF	TRBJ2-7	-	-	17	TRBV27
TGTGCCATCAGTGAGGTCTCCCGAGCGGGAAACACCATATATTTT	CAISEVSRAGNTIYF	TRBJ1-3	-	-	15	TRBV10-3
TGCAGTGCTAGGGGACAAGTATTGCAGTATTTT	CSARGQVLQYF	TRBJ2-3	-	-	11	TRBV20-1
TGTGCCATCAGTGAGTCCCAGCGGGGGTACAATGAGCAGTTCTTC	CAISESQRGYNEQFF	TRBJ2-1	TRBD2	-	15	TRBV10-3
TGTGCCAGCTCACCACCCGGCAGGGAAGCTGTGTGGGGTGGCTACACCTTC	CASSPPGREAVWGGYTF	TRBJ1-2	-	-	17	TRBV18
TGTGCCAGCAGTTATTGGGCAGGGGGCCTCACAGATACGCAGTATTTT	CASSYWAGGLTDTQYF	TRBJ2-3	TRBD1	few	16	TRBV6-5
TGCAGCGTTGAAGGGGACAGGGGGGCCTATGGCTACACCTTC	CSVEGDRGAYGYTF	TRBJ1-2	TRBD1	once	14	TRBV29-1
TGCAGCGTTGAGTTTAGGGACTCCACAGATACGCAGTATTTT	CSVEFRDSTDTQYF	TRBJ2-3	-	-	14	TRBV29-1
TGTGCCAGCAGCTCGTCCGGGACTGTCTACGAGCAGTACTTC	CASSSSGTVYEQYF	TRBJ2-7	-	-	14	TRBV7-9
TGTGCCAGCAGCCAAGACGGGACTAGGGGGGGAGATACGCAGTATTTT	CASSQDGTRGGDTQYF	TRBJ2-3	TRBD2	-	16	TRBV4-2
TGTGCCAGCAGTGAACAGGGTAGGGGCTATGGCTACACCTTC	CASSEQGRGYGYTF	TRBJ1-2	-	-	14	TRBV2
TGCACCAGCTGGACTAGCGGGCGTCTCACACAAGAGACCCAGTACTTC	CTSWTSGRLTQETQYF	TRBJ2-5	-	-	16	TRBV1
TGTGCCAGCAGTTACCGGACTAGCGGGAGCCCAGATACGCAGTATTTT	CASSYRTSGSPDTQYF	TRBJ2-3	TRBD2	-	16	TRBV6-5
TGTGCCAGCCGCGGGGGCCCCCGCAATGAGCAGTTCTTC	CASRGGPRNEQFF	TRBJ2-1	-	-	13	TRBV9
TGTGCCAGCAGTTCTGTAGCGGGAGAAGGCGCAGATACGCAGTATTTT	CASSSVAGEGADTQYF	TRBJ2-3	TRBD2	few	16	TRBV6-5
TGTGCCAGCAGCTTGTTTTACGAGACAGAAACGAAAAACATTCAGTACTTC	CASSLFYETETKNIQYF	TRBJ2-4	-	-	17	TRBV11-2
TGTGCCAGCTCACTCGGACCGAGGGAACTGTATGGCTACACCTTC	CASSLGPRELYGYTF	TRBJ1-2	-	-	15	TRBV18
TGTGCCAGCAGTGAAGGACTAGCAGATACGCAGTATTTT	CASSEGLADTQYF	TRBJ2-3	-	-	13	TRBV6-1
TGTGCCAGCTCACCGGACAGGGTTAACTACAATGAGCAGTTCTTC	CASSPDRVNYNEQFF	TRBJ2-1	TRBD1	few	15	TRBV18
TGCGCCAGCAGCCCGGGCACAGGGGGCCGGAGGGGGTATGGCTACACCTTC	CASSPGTGGRRGYGYTF	TRBJ1-2	TRBD1	few	17	TRBV4-1
TGTGCCAGCAGCTTGGACAGGGGGCCCAGTGGCTACACCTTC	CASSLDRGPSGYTF	TRBJ1-2	TRBD1	-	14	TRBV7-2
TGCGCCAGCAGTCACCTGGACAGCCCACAGAGCTCCTATAATTCACCCCTCCACTTT	CASSHLDSPQSSYNSPLHF	TRBJ1-6	-	-	19	TRBV23-1
TGTGCCAGCAGTTATACGGGAGAGGGGGCCAACGTCCTGACTTTC	CASSYTGEGANVLTF	TRBJ2-6	-	-	15	TRBV6-5
TGTGCCAGTAGTATCGGAGGGGTGTCTGAAGCTTTCTTT	CASSIGGVSEAFF	TRBJ1-1	-	-	13	TRBV19
TGTGCCAGCGGGCAGGGAAGGCTCTACTACGAGCAGTACTTC	CASGQGRLYYEQYF	TRBJ2-7	-	-	14	TRBV27
TGCGCCACCTCCCTAACTCCCGAGAGCCATGAGCAGTTCTTC	CATSLTPESHEQFF	TRBJ2-1	-	-	14	TRBV5-1
TGTGCCAGCAGCTCACGACAGGGTTACTATGGCTACACCTTC	CASSSRQGYYGYTF	TRBJ1-2	TRBD1	once	14	TRBV11-2
TGCAGTGCTCCCGTCCCCTATGGCTACACCTTC	CSAPVPYGYTF	TRBJ1-2	-	-	11	TRBV20-1
TGTGCCATCAGTGAGAGTGGAGCAGGGGGAAACACCGGGGAGCTGTTTTTT	CAISESGAGGNTGELFF	TRBJ2-2	TRBD1	-	17	TRBV10-3
TGCAGCGTTGAAGATGCAAAAGAGGGGGTGCGGGCTTTCTTT	CSVEDAKEGVRAFF	TRBJ1-1	-	-	14	TRBV29-1
TGTGCCAGCAGCCGCAGGGGTATCGACGAGCAGTACTTC	CASSRRGIDEQYF	TRBJ2-7	-	-	13	TRBV27
TGTGCCAGCAGCTCCCAGGGTGGGGACACCATATATTTT	CASSSQGGDTIYF	TRBJ1-3	-	-	13	TRBV7-2
TGTGCCAGCAGCTTAGTAACACGCCAAGAGACCCAGTACTTC	CASSLVTRQETQYF	TRBJ2-5	-	once	14	TRBV7-6
TGTGCCATCAGGCCAACTAGCGGGGAAAGTGTAACCCTGGATCGGGCTATCACAGATACGCAGTATTTT	CAIRPTSGESVTLDRAITDTQYF	TRBJ2-3	TRBD2	-	23	TRBV10-3
TGTGCCAGCAGAGAGCGGGAGGGCCTCTTAGCTACGCAGTATTTT	CASREREGLLATQYF	TRBJ2-3	TRBD2	-	15	TRBV2
TGTGCCAGCAGTAGTAGGGGACAGACCAGACCTGGAAACACCATATATTTT	CASSSRGQTRPGNTIYF	TRBJ1-3	TRBD1	-	17	TRBV27
TGTGCCAGCAGTCAGACTAGCGTCAGCACAGATACGCAGTATTTT	CASSQTSVSTDTQYF	TRBJ2-3	TRBD2	-	15	TRBV27
TGCAGCGCCTTAATATTGAACACTGAAGCTTTCTTT	CSALILNTEAFF	TRBJ1-1	-	-	12	TRBV29-1
TGTGCCAGCTCACAGGGGGCAGGGCAAGGCGAGCAGTACTTC	CASSQGAGQGEQYF	TRBJ2-7	TRBD1	-	14	TRBV18
TGTGCCAGCAGTGAAGTCCCCGACTATGGCTACACCTTC	CASSEVPDYGYTF	TRBJ1-2	-	-	13	TRBV6-1
TGTGCCAGCTCCAAGGGACTAGCGGACTACAATGAGCAGTTCTTC	CASSKGLADYNEQFF	TRBJ2-1	TRBD2	many	15	TRBV18
TGTGCCAGCAGCTTAGGGAGGGGACAGGGGGCGCGAGGCTACACCTTC	CASSLGRGQGARGYTF	TRBJ1-2	TRBD1	-	16	TRBV13
TGTGCTAGCAGCTTAGCGGGCAGCAGCTACAATGAGCAGTTCTTC	CASSLAGSSYNEQFF	TRBJ2-1	TRBD2	-	15	TRBV7-7
TGTGCCGTTTCTGAACAGGGCGCACCGAACTACGAGCAGTACTTC	CAVSEQGAPNYEQYF	TRBJ2-7	-	-	15	TRBV7-9
TGTGCCAGCACTCGCGGGAGTTCCCCGAACACCGGGGAGCTGTTTTTT	CASTRGSSPNTGELFF	TRBJ2-2	TRBD2	once	16	TRBV28
TGTGCCAGCAGCGTATTTGTTAGCGAGATTGCTTTAGAAGCCGGGGAGCTGTTTTTT	CASSVFVSEIALEAGELFF	TRBJ2-2	-	once	19	TRBV9
TGTGCCAGCAGTCATGCGGGAACCCAGTACTTC	CASSHAGTQYF	TRBJ2-5	-	-	11	TRBV27